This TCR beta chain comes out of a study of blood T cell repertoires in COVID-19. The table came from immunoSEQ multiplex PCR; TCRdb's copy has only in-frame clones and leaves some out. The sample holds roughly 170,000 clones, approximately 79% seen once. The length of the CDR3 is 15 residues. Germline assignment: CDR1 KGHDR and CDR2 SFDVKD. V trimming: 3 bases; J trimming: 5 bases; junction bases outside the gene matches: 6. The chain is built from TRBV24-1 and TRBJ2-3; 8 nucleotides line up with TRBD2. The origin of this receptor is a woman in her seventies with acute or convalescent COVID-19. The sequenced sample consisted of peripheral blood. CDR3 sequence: CATSDAAGAGDTQYF. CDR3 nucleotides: TGTGCCACCAGTGATGCAGCGGGAGCGGGAGATACGCAGTATTTT.